This T cell receptor beta chain was captured by sequencing in a study of blood T cell repertoires in COVID-19 (dated by TCRdb to the early 2020s). General notes on the study: Samples covering the acute and convalescent phases of COVID-19 were provided by collaborators in the United States, Italy and Spain. The material from the prospective study consisted of cDNA or gDNA derived from T cells, B-cell-depleted T cells, or PBMCs. Subjects who had been exposed to COVID-19, were actively infected with it, or had recovered from it provided the deeply sampled blood TCRbeta repertoires that made up the dataset. The repertoires were released in a freely available public database meant as a resource for research on the immune response to SARS-CoV-2. Samples came from the ongoing ImmuneRACE study (first 160 participants) plus 1,254 subjects from 6 global collaborators. A de-identified subject ID, COVID-19 status, age in years and sex were almost always included in the sample metadata. Where available, HLA class I and class II types were obtained from metadata supplied by the sample provider rather than from assay-based typing. The paper as a whole reports these results and caveats: The quantity of clinical and demographic metadata differed by source and by participant and was supplied without curation.

About this clone itself: No cognate antigen has been identified for it. No per-base quality is available; no much larger clone lies one base away.

The collaborating institutions used their own protocols to collect whole blood in K2EDTA tubes. For TCRbeta analysis, collaborator samples were shipped as frozen whole blood, as isolated PBMCs, or as DNA extracted from either sample type. The CDR3 covers 15 residues, taking in both the cysteine and the phenylalanine. Only the CDR3 part of the read is kept: 45 bases, read in frame from the first base. The germline V gene (reference sequence) provides CDR1 SEHNR and CDR2 FQNEAQ. From V the trimming removes 5 bases and from J it removes 1 base, while the gene matches leave 7 bases of the junction unaccounted for. TCRbeta CDR3 regions were amplified from genomic DNA using the immunoSEQ Assay, a bias-controlled multiplex PCR. The source study handled its data this way. The number of nucleated cells in each sample was estimated by amplification of reference gene primers within the assay. Sequence reads were collapsed and filtered to measure the absolute abundance of every unique TCRbeta CDR3 rearrangement. For each sample, productive Simpson clonality was calculated as the square root of Simpson's diversity index across productive rearrangements. In TCRdb, the immuneACCESS table is reduced to in-frame sequences with V and J assigned. These tables do not hold every clone; where another copy was compared, an unresolved V gene accounts for under half, and the others remain unexplained. V, J and clone size are taken as reported in that table, and D and trimming were inferred from the DNA itself. The sample table records tens of thousands of clones; about nine tenths of these occur just once. Around an eighth of the sample comes from the top ten.

The chain uses TRBV7-9 and TRBJ1-1; the central 7 bases match TRBD1. What was sequenced was peripheral blood. The clonotype was recovered from a human donor in a cohort sampled during active COVID-19. The donor label of this sample is uncertain. For the CDR3, the sequence is CASSRTGAWNTEAFF. The sequenced DNA: TGTGCCAGCAGCCGCACAGGGGCTTGGAACACTGAAGCTTTCTTT. Where the CDR3 stops, the reference TRBV7-9 and TRBJ1-1 genes take over; the full variable domain is DTGVSQNPRHKITKRGQNVTFRCDPISEHNRLYWYRQTLGQGPEFLTYFQNEAQLEKSRLLSDRFSAERPKGSFSTLEIQRTEQGDSAMYLCASSRTGAWNTEAFFGQGTRLTVV.